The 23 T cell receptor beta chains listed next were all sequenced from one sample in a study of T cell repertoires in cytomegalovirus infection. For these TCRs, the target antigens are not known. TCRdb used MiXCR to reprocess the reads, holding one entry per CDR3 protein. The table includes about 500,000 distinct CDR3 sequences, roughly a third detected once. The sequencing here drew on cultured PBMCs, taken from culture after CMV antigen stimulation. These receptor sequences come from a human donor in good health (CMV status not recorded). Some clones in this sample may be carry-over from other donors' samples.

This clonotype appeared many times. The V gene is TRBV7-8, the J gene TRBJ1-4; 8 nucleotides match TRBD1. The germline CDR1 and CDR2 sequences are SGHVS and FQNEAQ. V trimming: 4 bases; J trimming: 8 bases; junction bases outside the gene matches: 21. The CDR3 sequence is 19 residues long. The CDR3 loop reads CASSSRPGSQGALWEKLFF. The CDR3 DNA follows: TGTGCCAGCAGCTCCCGACCGGGCTCGCAGGGGGCGCTTTGGGAAAAACTGTTTTTT. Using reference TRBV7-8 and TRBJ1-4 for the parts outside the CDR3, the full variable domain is GAGVSQSPRYKVAKRGQDVALRCDPISGHVSLFWYQQALGQGPEFLTYFQNEAQLDKSGLPSDRFFAERPEGSVSTLKIQRTQQEDSAVYLCASSSRPGSQGALWEKLFFGSGTQLSVL.

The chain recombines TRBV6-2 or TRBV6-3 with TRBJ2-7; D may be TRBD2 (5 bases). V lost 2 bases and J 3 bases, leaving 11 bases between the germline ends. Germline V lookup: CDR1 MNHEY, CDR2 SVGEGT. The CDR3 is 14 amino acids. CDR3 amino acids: CASSYGQRGYEQYV. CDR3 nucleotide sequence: TGTGCCAGCAGTTACGGGCAACGGGGCTACGAGCAGTACGTC.

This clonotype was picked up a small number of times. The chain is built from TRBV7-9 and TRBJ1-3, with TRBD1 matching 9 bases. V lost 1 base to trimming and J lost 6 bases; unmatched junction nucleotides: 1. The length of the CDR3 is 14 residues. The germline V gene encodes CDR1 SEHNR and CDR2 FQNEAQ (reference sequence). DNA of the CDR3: TGTGCCAGCAGCTTAGGGACAGGGGTAAACACCATATATTTT. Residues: CASSLGTGVNTIYF.

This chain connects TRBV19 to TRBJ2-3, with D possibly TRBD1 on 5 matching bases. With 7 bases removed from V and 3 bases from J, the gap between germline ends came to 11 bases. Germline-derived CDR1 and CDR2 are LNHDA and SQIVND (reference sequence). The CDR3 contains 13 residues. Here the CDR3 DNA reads TGTGCCAGTACGCAACAGGAGACAGATACGCAGTATTTT. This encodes CASTQQETDTQYF.

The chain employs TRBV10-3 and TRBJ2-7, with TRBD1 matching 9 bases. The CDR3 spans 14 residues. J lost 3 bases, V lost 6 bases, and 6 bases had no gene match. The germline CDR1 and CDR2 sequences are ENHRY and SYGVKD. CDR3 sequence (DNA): TGTGCCATCAGGATGGGACAGGGAGACTACGAGCAGTACTTC. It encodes CAIRMGQGDYEQYF.

The CDR3 region is CASSPSPTAVGGNTGELFF. The CDR3 nucleotides read TGTGCCAGCAGCCCAAGTCCCACTGCGGTGGGGGGAAACACCGGGGAGCTGTTTTTT. J is TRBJ2-2 and V is TRBV7-3; D might be TRBD2 (6 bases). The CDR3 has 19 residues. Germline V gene sequence: CDR1 SGHTA, CDR2 FQGTGA. The V end lost 5 bases, the J end lost 2 bases, and 24 bases lay between the germline ends.

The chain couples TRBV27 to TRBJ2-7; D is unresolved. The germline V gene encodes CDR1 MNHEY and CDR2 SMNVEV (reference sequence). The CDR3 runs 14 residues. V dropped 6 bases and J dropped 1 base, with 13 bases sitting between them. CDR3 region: CASSRGPESYEQYF. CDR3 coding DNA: TGTGCCAGCAGCCGCGGCCCGGAGTCCTACGAGCAGTACTTC.

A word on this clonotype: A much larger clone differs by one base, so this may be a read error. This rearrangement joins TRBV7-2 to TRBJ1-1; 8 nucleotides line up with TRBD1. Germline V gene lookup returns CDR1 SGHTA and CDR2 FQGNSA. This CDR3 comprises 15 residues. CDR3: CASSSRTGMNTEAYF. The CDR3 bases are TGTGCCAGCAGCTCCCGGACAGGGATGAACACTGAAGCTTACTTT.

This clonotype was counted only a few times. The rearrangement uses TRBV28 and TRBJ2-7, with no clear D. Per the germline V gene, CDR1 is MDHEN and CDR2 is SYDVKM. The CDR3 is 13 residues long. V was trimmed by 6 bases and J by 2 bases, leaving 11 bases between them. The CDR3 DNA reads TGTGCCAGCAGACAAACTGCCGCCTACGAGCAGTACTTC. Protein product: CASRQTAAYEQYF.

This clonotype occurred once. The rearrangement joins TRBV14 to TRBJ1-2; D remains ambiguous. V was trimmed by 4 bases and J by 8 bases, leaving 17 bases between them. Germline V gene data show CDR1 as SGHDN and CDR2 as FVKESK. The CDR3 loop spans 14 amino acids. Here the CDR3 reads CASSPSGVGWGYTF. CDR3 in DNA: TGTGCCAGCAGCCCCTCCGGGGTTGGATGGGGCTACACCTTC.

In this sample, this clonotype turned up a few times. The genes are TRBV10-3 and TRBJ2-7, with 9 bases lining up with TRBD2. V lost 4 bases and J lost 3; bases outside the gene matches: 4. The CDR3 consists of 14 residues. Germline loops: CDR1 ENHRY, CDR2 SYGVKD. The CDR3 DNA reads TGTGCCATCAGTGGGACTAGCGCGAACTACGAGCAGTACTTC. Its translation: CAISGTSANYEQYF.

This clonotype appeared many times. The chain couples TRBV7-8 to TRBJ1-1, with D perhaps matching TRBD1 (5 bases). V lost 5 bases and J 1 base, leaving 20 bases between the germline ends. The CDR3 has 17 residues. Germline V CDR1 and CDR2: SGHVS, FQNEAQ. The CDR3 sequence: CASSLPFLGPSNTEAFF. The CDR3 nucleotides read TGTGCCAGCAGCCTCCCTTTTTTGGGACCGTCGAACACTGAAGCTTTCTTT.

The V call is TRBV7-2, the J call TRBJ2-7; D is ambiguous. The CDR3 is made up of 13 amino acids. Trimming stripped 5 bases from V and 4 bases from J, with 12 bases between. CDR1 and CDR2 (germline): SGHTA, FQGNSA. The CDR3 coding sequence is TGTGCCAGCAGCCCTAAGGGTGGGTACGAGCAGTACTTC. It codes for CASSPKGGYEQYF.

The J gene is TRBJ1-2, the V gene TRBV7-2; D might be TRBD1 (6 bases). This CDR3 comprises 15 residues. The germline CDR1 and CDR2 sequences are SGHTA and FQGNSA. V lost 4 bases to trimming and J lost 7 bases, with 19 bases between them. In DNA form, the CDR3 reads TGTGCCAGCAGCTCTCGGACAGCTGGGGTGGGTGGCTACACCTTC. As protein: CASSSRTAGVGGYTF.

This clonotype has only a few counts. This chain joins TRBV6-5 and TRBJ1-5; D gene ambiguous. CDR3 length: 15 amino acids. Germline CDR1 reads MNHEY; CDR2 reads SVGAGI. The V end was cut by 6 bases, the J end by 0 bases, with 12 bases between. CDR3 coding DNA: TGTGCCAGCAGATCCCAGAAACATAGCAATCAGCCCCAGCATTTT. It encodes CASRSQKHSNQPQHF.

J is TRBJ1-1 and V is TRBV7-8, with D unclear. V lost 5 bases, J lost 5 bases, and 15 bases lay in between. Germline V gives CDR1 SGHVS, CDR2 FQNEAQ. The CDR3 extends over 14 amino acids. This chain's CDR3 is CASSPERGRTEAFF. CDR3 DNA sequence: TGTGCCAGCAGCCCGGAGCGAGGGAGGACTGAAGCTTTCTTT.

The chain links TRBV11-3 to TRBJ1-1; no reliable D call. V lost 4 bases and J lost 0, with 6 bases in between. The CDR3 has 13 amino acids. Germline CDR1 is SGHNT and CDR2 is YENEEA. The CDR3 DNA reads TGTGCCAGCAGCTACCGAATGAACACTGAAGCTTTCTTT. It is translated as CASSYRMNTEAFF.

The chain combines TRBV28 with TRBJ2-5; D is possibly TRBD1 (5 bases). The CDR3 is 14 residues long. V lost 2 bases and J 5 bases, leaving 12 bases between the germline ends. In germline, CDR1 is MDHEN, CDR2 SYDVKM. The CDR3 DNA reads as TGTGCCAGCAGTTTAAGATCAGGGTTGGAGACCCAGTACTTC. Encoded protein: CASSLRSGLETQYF.

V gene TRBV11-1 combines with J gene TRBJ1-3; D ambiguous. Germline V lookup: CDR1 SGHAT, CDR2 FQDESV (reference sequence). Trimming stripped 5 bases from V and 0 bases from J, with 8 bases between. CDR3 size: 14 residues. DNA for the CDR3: TGTGCCAGCAGCAATTGGGTCTCTGGAAACACCATATATTTT. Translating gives CASSNWVSGNTIYF.

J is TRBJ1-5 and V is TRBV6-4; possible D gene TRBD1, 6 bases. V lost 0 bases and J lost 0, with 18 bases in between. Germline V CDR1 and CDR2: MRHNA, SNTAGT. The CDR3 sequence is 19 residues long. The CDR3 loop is CASSDSAGEDLYSNQPQHF. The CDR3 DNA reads TGTGCCAGCAGTGACTCGGCAGGGGAAGATCTTTATAGCAATCAGCCCCAGCATTTT.

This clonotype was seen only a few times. The CDR3 region is CASSPRGSGANVLTF. CDR3 bases: TGTGCCAGCAGCCCGAGGGGCTCTGGGGCCAACGTCCTGACTTTC. V and J are TRBV7-9 and TRBJ2-6, with D possibly being TRBD1 or TRBD2 (5 bases each). Germline V CDR1 and CDR2: SEHNR, FQNEAQ (reference sequence). Trimming left V 5 bases short and J 0 bases short, with 8 bases between. The CDR3 extends over 15 amino acids. The full variable domain, in which reference TRBV7-9 and TRBJ2-6 provide the parts outside the CDR3, is DTGVSQNPRHKITKRGQNVTFRCDPISEHNRLYWYRQTLGQGPEFLTYFQNEAQLEKSRLLSDRFSAERPKGSFSTLEIQRTEQGDSAMYLCASSPRGSGANVLTFGAGSRLTVL.

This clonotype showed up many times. The CDR3 here is CASSQGLAEPRDTQYF. The CDR3 nucleotides are TGTGCCAGCAGCCAGGGACTAGCGGAACCTCGAGATACGCAGTATTTT. The chain recombines TRBV7-8 with TRBJ2-3; the match to TRBD2 covers 11 bases. The CDR3 runs 16 residues. J lost 5 bases, V lost 5 bases, and 9 bases had no gene match. CDR1 and CDR2 (germline): SGHVS, FQNEAQ. Filled out from reference TRBV7-8 and TRBJ2-3, the complete variable domain reads GAGVSQSPRYKVAKRGQDVALRCDPISGHVSLFWYQQALGQGPEFLTYFQNEAQLDKSGLPSDRFFAERPEGSVSTLKIQRTQQEDSAVYLCASSQGLAEPRDTQYFGPGTRLTVL.

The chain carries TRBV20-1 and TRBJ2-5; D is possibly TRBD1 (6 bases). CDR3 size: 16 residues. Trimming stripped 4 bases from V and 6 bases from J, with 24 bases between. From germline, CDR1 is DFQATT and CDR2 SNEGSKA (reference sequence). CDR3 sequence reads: CSAIKIGGHRGKTQYF. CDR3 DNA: TGCAGTGCTATAAAAATTGGGGGACACCGAGGGAAGACCCAGTACTTC.